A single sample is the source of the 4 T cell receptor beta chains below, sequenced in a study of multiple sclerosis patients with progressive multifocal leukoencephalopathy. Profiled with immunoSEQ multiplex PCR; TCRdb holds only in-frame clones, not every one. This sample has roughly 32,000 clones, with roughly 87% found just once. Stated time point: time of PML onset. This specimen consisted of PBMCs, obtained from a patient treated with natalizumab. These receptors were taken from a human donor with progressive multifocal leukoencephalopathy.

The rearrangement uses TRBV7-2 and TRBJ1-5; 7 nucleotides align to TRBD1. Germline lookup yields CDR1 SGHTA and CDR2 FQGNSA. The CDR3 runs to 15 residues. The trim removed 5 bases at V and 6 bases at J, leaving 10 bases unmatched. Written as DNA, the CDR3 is TGTGCCAGCAGCCCCCTGACAGGGCCTGGTCAGCCCCAGCATTTT. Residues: CASSPLTGPGQPQHF.

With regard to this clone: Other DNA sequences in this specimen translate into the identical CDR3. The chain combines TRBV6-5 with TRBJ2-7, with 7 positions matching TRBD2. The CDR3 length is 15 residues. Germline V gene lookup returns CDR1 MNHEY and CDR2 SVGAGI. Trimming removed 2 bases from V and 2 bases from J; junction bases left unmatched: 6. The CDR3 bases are TGTGCCAGCAGTTACAGGCGTGGGGGGGCCTACGAGCAGTACTTC. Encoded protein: CASSYRRGGAYEQYF.

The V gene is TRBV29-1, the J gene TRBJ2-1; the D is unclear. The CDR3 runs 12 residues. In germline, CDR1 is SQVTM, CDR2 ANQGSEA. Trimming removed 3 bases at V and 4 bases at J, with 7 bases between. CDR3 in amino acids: CSVESRYNEQFF. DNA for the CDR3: TGCAGCGTTGAGTCCAGATACAATGAGCAGTTCTTC.

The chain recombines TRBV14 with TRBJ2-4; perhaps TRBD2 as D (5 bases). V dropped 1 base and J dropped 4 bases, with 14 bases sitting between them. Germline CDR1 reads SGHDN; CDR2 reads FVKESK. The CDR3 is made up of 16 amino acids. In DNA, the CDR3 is TGTGCCAGCAGCCAAGGGGAGACTGGTCGGAAAAACATTCAGTACTTC. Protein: CASSQGETGRKNIQYF.